These T cell receptor beta chains were read from a single sample in a study of T cells in Graves' hyperthyroidism and ophthalmopathy. TCRdb re-called the multiplex PCR reads through MiXCR, storing one row per CDR3 protein. This sample has over 550,000 distinct CDR3 sequences, with approximately 15% found just once. The sequencing sample was made of blood. These receptors originate from a woman between 18 and 29 years old with Graves' hyperthyroidism. Both conserved end residues are part of each CDR3. D genes are given only for firm matches. Clone size is given for some rows only: seen once, a few or many times, or a class if the clone is expanded.

j_call clone_size v_call d_call cdr3_aa cdr3_nt
TRBJ1-2 many TRBV18 NA CASSPASDILYGYTF TGTGCCAGCTCTCCTGCCTCGGACATTTTATATGGCTACACCTTC
TRBJ2-7 few TRBV11-1 NA CVSSLVSGAYEQYF TGTGTCAGCAGCTTAGTCTCAGGGGCCTACGAGCAGTACTTC
TRBJ2-1 many TRBV20-1 NA CSAGSSLVNEQFF TGCAGTGCTGGGAGCAGCCTAGTCAATGAGCAGTTCTTC
TRBJ2-1 many TRBV6-1 TRBD2 CASSLAGTSANEQFF TGTGCCAGCAGTTTAGCCGGGACTAGCGCCAATGAGCAGTTCTTC
TRBJ2-7 NA TRBV6-1 TRBD2 CASSPTKSGRVEQYF TGTGCCAGCAGTCCAACGAAATCCGGGAGGGTTGAGCAGTACTTC
TRBJ1-5 NA TRBV10-3 NA CAIRDRDGQPQHF TGTGCCATCAGGGACAGAGACGGACAGCCCCAGCATTTT
TRBJ2-3 many TRBV12-3/TRBV12-4 NA CASSFNSRDTQYF TGTGCCAGCAGTTTTAACAGCAGAGATACGCAGTATTTT
TRBJ2-3 few TRBV14 NA CASSQAGSRTDTQYF TGTGCCAGCAGCCAAGCAGGGTCCCGCACAGATACGCAGTATTTT
TRBJ2-1 NA TRBV19 TRBD2 CATRLAGGINEQFF TGTGCCACCCGGCTAGCGGGAGGAATCAATGAGCAGTTCTTC
TRBJ1-6 few TRBV30 NA CAWSIGQSGSPLHF TGTGCCTGGAGTATCGGACAGAGCGGTTCACCCCTCCACTTT
TRBJ2-1 few TRBV29-1 TRBD2 CSVPQREDLQTSSYNGQFF TGCAGCGTTCCTCAGCGGGAGGACCTTCAAACTAGCTCCTACAATGGGCAGTTCTTC
TRBJ2-5 NA TRBV12-3/TRBV12-4 NA CASSPPGAGRETQYF TGTGCCAGCAGCCCACCTGGGGCAGGGAGGGAGACCCAGTACTTC
TRBJ2-1 once TRBV15 NA CATSRENFGGTTYNEQFF TGTGCCACCAGCAGAGAAAATTTCGGCGGGACGACCTACAATGAGCAGTTCTTC
TRBJ1-1 many TRBV28 NA CASSFWSVGLNTEAFF TGTGCCAGCAGTTTTTGGTCGGTTGGTTTGAACACTGAAGCTTTCTTT
TRBJ1-2 many TRBV20-1 TRBD1 CSAEAGTGYGYTF TGCAGTGCGGAAGCCGGGACAGGGTATGGCTACACCTTC
TRBJ2-1 NA TRBV24-1 TRBD2 CATSDQRESSYNEQFF TGTGCCACCAGTGACCAGCGGGAAAGCTCCTACAATGAGCAGTTCTTC
TRBJ1-5 NA TRBV24-1 TRBD1 CATSDPGTGEFNQPQHF TGTGCCACCAGTGACCCGGGGACAGGGGAGTTCAATCAGCCCCAGCATTTT
TRBJ1-1 many TRBV3-1 NA CASSQAGPSRNTEAFF TGTGCCAGCAGCCAAGCTGGACCGTCTAGGAACACTGAAGCTTTCTTT
TRBJ2-3 many TRBV27 NA CASSFGGASDTQYF TGTGCCAGCAGTTTTGGGGGGGCCTCAGATACGCAGTATTTT
TRBJ1-1 many TRBV4-2 TRBD1 CASSPQGQAMNTEAFF TGTGCCAGCAGCCCCCAAGGACAGGCAATGAACACTGAAGCTTTCTTT
TRBJ1-1 NA TRBV13 NA CASSSLKGEGLFGAFF TGTGCCAGCAGCTCGCTAAAGGGCGAGGGCCTCTTTGGAGCTTTCTTT
TRBJ1-1 many TRBV7-9 NA CASSLRGPEAFF TGTGCCAGCAGCCTCCGGGGTCCTGAAGCTTTCTTT
TRBJ1-2 many TRBV3-1 NA CASSQAIYGYTF TGTGCCAGCAGCCAAGCAATCTATGGCTACACCTTC
TRBJ2-1 many TRBV20-1 TRBD2 CSASRDYSYNEQFF TGCAGTGCTAGTAGGGACTACTCCTACAATGAGCAGTTCTTC